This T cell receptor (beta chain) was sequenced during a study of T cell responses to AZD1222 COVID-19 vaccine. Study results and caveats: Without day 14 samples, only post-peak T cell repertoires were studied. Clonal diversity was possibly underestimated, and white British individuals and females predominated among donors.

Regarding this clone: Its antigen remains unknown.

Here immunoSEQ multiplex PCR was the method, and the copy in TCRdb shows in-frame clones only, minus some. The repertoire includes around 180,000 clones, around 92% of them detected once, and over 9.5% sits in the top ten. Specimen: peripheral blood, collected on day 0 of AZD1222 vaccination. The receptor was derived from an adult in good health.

The CDR3 spells CASSPPSLSGRGGYYEQYF. CDR3 bases: TGTGCCAGCTCACCACCGAGTTTGTCCGGCCGGGGCGGCTACTACGAGCAGTACTTC. The chain uses TRBV18 and TRBJ2-7, with D tentatively TRBD1 or TRBD2 (5 bases each). Trimming shortened V by 0 bases and J by 3 bases, and 24 bases separated the two germline ends. CDR3 length: 19 amino acids. The germline V gene encodes CDR1 KGHSH and CDR2 LQKENI.